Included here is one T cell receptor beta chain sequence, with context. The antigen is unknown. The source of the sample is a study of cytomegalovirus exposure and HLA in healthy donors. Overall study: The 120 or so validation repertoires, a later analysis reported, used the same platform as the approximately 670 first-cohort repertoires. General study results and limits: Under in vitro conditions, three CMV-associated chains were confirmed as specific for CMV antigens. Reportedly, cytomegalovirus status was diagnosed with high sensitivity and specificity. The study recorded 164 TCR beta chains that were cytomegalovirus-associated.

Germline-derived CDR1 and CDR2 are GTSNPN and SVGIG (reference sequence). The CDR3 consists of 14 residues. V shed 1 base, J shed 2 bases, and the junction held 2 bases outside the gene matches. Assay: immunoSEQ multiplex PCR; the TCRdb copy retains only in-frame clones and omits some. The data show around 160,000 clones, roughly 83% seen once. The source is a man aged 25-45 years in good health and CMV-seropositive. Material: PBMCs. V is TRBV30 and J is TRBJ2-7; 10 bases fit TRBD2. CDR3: CAWSGSGRAYEQYF. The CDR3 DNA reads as TGTGCCTGGAGTGGGAGCGGGAGGGCCTACGAGCAGTACTTC.